One TCR beta chain is described in this entry. No antigen is known for it. A far larger clone lies a single base away; this is likely a read error. The read gets to within 3 residues of the CDR3 end, and the germline J gene fills in the rest. Standard criteria, namely reduction of serum IgG, IgA and/or IgM below the normal range together with specific antibody deficiency, were applied for the diagnosis of CVID. The CVID group comprised some 45 subjects, approximately 15 female and about 29 male, aged roughly 9 to 65 years with a mean age of roughly 38. Most CVID patients and most healthy controls were of Caucasian heritage. At the time of study participation, every CVID subject had been on replacement immunoglobulin therapy for at least one year. At the time of blood collection, no CVID subject was ill or was being treated with immunomodulatory or immunosuppressive medication. Heparinized peripheral whole blood samples of about 5 to 8 ml were obtained from each donor. Genomic DNA from adults with common variable immune deficiency (CVID) and from healthy adult controls was the source for sequencing TCRbeta CDR3 repertoires. To isolate peripheral blood mononuclear cells, diluted blood was subjected to density centrifugation over Hypaque 1077 or Ficoll-Paque. Unsorted mononuclear cells served as the source of genomic DNA, which was extracted either by Qiagen column purification or by a centrifugation-based method.

For sequencing, equivalent amounts of genomic DNA were input from CVID and control samples. For every sample, a 60 bp segment covering the rearranged TCRbeta CDR3 region was amplified and then sequenced. The immunoSEQ assay, a bias-corrected multiplex PCR combined with high-throughput sequencing, was used for TCRbeta amplification. The paper's processing steps were these. Every unique nucleotide sequence counted as a clone and was annotated with V, D and J genes, copy number and frequency. Sequences were labeled productive if in frame, and non-productive if out of frame or containing stop codons. As previously described, clonality was calculated on the basis of Shannon's entropy. The predicted amino acid sequences of productive clones were used to derive the mean CDR3 Kyte-Doolittle hydropathy. Scaled V gene usage was hierarchically clustered using Manhattan distance and complete linkage with the R hclust function. To assess clone sharing by CDR3 amino acid sequence, 12 repertoires per group were resampled over 100 rounds. The repertoires were searched for 70 published EBV-specific TCRbeta sequences and fewer than 250 published CMV-specific TCRbeta sequences. A couple of CVID samples yielding fewer than 10,000 sequences were excluded from analysis, leaving some 40 CVID repertoires. The table was pulled from immuneACCESS by TCRdb, which kept in-frame rearrangements only. Such tables lose some clones; where checked, under half of the loss comes from unresolved V genes, and the rest has no known cause. The D gene and trimming were derived from the DNA, and the V and J assignments and clone size from that table. Here the sample lists roughly 34,000 clones, none seen once only. The leading ten clones occupy 6.5% to 8% of the sample.

The data belong to a study of T cell clonality in common variable immunodeficiency (dated by TCRdb to 2015 to 2017). Findings and caveats that apply to the study as a whole: Even though DNA input was equal, the average per sample came to about 74,000 unique sequences for controls compared with 30,000 to 40,000 for CVID samples. TCRbeta clonality was higher in CVID subjects than in healthy controls (t-test p = 0.018), and the increase was most characteristic of about a third of subjects. Healthy controls shared more TCRbeta clones with each other than CVID subjects shared among themselves (p < 0.0001). It was noted by the authors that sequencing of the repertoires of T cell subpopulations would be needed to clarify the cause of the increased clonality in CVID. Patient heterogeneity within the CVID cohort put limits on correlating repertoire features with clinical complications. CVID TCRbeta sequences reportedly showed fewer deletions and N-nucleotide insertions and lacked highly modified clones with 13 or more V deletions.

At the junction V is shortened by 5 bases and J by 8 bases, with 10 bases in between. The CDR3 covers 12 residues, taking in both the cysteine and the phenylalanine. The DNA shown is the part of the CDR3 that was read: 27 bases, in frame from base 1. CDR1 and CDR2, looked up from the germline V gene (reference sequence), are SGHAT and FQDESV. This TCR derives from a human donor with common variable immunodeficiency. Sequenced sample: peripheral blood mononuclear cells. Here the chain combines TRBV11-1 and TRBJ2-1, with the D gene call left open. The CDR3 bases that were read are TGTGCCAGCAGCCGGTCCTCGGATGAG. Its translation is CASSRSSDE. The full CDR3 protein reads CASSRSSDEQFF. With all but the CDR3 taken from the reference TRBV11-1 and TRBJ2-1 genes, the full variable domain is: EAEVAQSPRYKITEKSQAVAFWCDPISGHATLYWYRQILGQGPELLVQFQDESVVDDSQLPKDRFSAERLKGVDSTLKIQPAELGDSAMYLCASSRSSDEQFFGPGTRLTVL.